The 8 T cell receptor beta chains listed next were all sequenced from one sample in a study. TCRdb fed the RT-PCR reads into MiXCR, producing one record per CDR3 protein. The sample records almost 700,000 distinct CDR3 sequences, 14% being singletons. Sequences were obtained from memory CD4+ T cells from blood. The receptors originated from a female donor in good health, serving as a healthy control.

This rearrangement joins TRBV4-2 to TRBJ2-1; the match to TRBD1 covers 7 bases. Per germline, CDR1 LGHNA and CDR2 YNFKEQ. V shed 6 bases and J 1 base; nucleotides not matched to a gene: 6. CDR3 size: 15 residues. CDR3 region: CASSGKQGSYNEQFF. The CDR3 nucleotides read TGTGCCAGCAGTGGCAAACAGGGGTCCTACAATGAGCAGTTCTTC.

In this sample, this clonotype turned up a few times. The rearrangement uses TRBV18 and TRBJ2-2, with unresolved D. Trimming stripped 3 bases from V and 7 bases from J, with 6 bases between. The length of the CDR3 is 12 residues. CDR1 and CDR2 from the germline V gene are KGHSH and LQKENI. Here the CDR3 DNA reads TGTGCCAGCTCACCGGACGACGGGGAGCTGTTTTTT. Its protein product is CASSPDDGELFF.

The chain links TRBV7-2 to TRBJ2-5; D might be TRBD2 (5 bases). The germline gives CDR1 SGHTA, CDR2 FQGNSA. V lost 2 bases and J lost 3, with 10 bases in between. The CDR3 loop spans 14 amino acids. The CDR3 spells CASSLFPGKETQYF. CDR3 nucleotide sequence: TGTGCCAGCAGCTTATTTCCGGGGAAAGAGACCCAGTACTTC.

The CDR3 DNA is TGTGCCAGCAGTAACCTAGCGGGAGGCTACAATGAGCAGTTCTTC. It is translated as CASSNLAGGYNEQFF. The rearrangement uses TRBV25-1 and TRBJ2-1; the match to TRBD2 covers 11 bases. This CDR3 is 15 amino acids long. Germline assignment: CDR1 MGHDK and CDR2 SYGVNS. Trimming removed 5 bases from V and 3 bases from J; junction bases left unmatched: 3.

In regard to this clonotype: A much larger clone sits a single nucleotide away, making a read error possible. V is TRBV9 and J is TRBJ2-7, with 9 bases matching TRBD2. The CDR3 runs 16 residues. Per the germline V gene, CDR1 is SGDLS and CDR2 is YYNGEE. In nucleotides, the CDR3 is TGTGCCAGCAGCCCTCGGGGTAGCGGGAGCAATTACGAGCAGAACTTC. Protein product: CASSPRGSGSNYEQNF. Combining the CDR3 with reference TRBV9 and TRBJ2-7 gives the whole variable domain DSGVTQTPKHLITATGQRVTLRCSPRSGDLSVYWYQQSLDQGLQFLIQYYNGEERAKGNILERFSAQQFPDLHSELNLSSLELGDSALYFCASSPRGSGSNYEQNFGPGTRLTVT.

The rearrangement joins TRBV9 to TRBJ1-6; D may be TRBD1 (6 bases). Trimming shortened V by 2 bases and J by 7 bases, and 16 bases separated the two germline ends. CDR3 length: 16 amino acids. Germline V gene sequence: CDR1 SGDLS, CDR2 YYNGEE. Written as DNA, the CDR3 is TGTGCCAGCAGCGTCTCCGCCGGGACACTCAATTCACCCCTCCACTTT. This encodes CASSVSAGTLNSPLHF.

This clonotype was observed many times. V usage is TRBV11-1 and J usage is TRBJ2-7; 9 positions match TRBD2. Trimming at V came to 5 bases and at J to 7 bases, leaving 3 bases not matched to a gene. The CDR3 runs to 12 residues. Germline-derived CDR1 and CDR2 are SGHAT and FQDESV (reference sequence). The CDR3 nucleotides are TGTGCCAGCAGCCTTGGACTAGCGGAGCAGTACTTC. Translating it yields CASSLGLAEQYF.

This clonotype was observed a few times. The chain uses TRBV7-2 and TRBJ1-1, with a possible D match to TRBD1 (6 bases). V lost 0 bases to trimming and J lost 0 bases, with 8 bases between them. CDR1 is SGHTA and CDR2 is FQGNSA in the germline V gene. This CDR3 region has 15 residues. Here the CDR3 DNA reads TGTGCCAGCAGCTTAGCCGGGACACTGAACACTGAAGCTTTCTTT. Its protein is CASSLAGTLNTEAFF.